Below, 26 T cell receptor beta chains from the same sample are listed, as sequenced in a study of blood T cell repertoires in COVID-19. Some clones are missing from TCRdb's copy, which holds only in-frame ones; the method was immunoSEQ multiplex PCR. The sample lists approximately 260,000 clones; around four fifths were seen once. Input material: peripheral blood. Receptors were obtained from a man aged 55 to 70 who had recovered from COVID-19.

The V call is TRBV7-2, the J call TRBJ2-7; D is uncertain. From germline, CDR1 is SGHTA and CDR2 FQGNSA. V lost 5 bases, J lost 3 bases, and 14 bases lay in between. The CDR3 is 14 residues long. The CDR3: CASSTSFRVYEQYF. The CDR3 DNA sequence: TGTGCCAGCAGCACTTCCTTTCGGGTCTACGAGCAGTACTTC.

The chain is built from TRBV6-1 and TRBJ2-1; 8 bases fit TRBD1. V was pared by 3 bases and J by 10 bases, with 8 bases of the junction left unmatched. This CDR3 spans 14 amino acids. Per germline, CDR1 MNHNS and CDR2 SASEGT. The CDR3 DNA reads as TGTGCCAGCAGTGAGGGACAGGCCGCCGGGGAGCAGTTCTTC. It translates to CASSEGQAAGEQFF.

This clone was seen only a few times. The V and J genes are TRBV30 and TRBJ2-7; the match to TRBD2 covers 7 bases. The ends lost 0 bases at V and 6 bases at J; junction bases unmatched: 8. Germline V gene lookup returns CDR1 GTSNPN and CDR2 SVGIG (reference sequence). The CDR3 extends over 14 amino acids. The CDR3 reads CAWSVIAGESEQYF. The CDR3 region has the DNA TGTGCCTGGAGTGTGATTGCGGGAGAGTCCGAGCAGTACTTC.

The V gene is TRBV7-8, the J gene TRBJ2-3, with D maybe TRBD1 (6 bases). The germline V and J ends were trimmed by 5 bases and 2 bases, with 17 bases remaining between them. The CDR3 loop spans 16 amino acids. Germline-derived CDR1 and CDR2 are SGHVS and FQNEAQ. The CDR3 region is CASSNSWAGATDTQYF. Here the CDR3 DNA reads TGTGCCAGCAGCAACAGTTGGGCAGGGGCCACAGATACGCAGTATTTT. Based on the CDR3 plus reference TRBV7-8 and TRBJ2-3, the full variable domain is GAGVSQSPRYKVAKRGQDVALRCDPISGHVSLFWYQQALGQGPEFLTYFQNEAQLDKSGLPSDRFFAERPEGSVSTLKIQRTQQEDSAVYLCASSNSWAGATDTQYFGPGTRLTVL.

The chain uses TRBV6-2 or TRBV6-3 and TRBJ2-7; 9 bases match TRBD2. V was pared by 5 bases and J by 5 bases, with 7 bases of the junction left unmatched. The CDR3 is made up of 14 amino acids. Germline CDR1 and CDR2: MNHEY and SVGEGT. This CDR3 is CASSSSGRSDEQYF. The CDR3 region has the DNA TGTGCCAGCAGTAGTAGCGGGAGAAGCGACGAGCAGTACTTC.

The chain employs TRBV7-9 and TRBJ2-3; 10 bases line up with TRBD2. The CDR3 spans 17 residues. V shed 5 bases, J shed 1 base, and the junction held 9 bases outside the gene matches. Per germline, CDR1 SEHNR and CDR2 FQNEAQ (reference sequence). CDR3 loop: CASSPPGSGRRTDTQYF. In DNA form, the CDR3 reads TGTGCCAGCAGCCCCCCGGGTAGCGGGAGGCGCACAGATACGCAGTATTTT.

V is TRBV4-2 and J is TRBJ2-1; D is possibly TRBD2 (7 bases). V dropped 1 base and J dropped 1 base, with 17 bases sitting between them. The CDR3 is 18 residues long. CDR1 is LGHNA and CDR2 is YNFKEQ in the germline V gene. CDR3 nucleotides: TGTGCCAGCAGCCAAGTAGGGAAGCGGGACATTTCCTACAATGAGCAGTTCTTC. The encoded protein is CASSQVGKRDISYNEQFF.

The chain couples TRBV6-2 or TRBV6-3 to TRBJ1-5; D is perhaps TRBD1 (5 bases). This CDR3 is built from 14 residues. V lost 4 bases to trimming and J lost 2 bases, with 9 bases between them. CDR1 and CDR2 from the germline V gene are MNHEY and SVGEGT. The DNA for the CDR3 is TGTGCCAGCAGTTCAGGGTACGGCAATCAGCCCCAGCATTTT. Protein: CASSSGYGNQPQHF.

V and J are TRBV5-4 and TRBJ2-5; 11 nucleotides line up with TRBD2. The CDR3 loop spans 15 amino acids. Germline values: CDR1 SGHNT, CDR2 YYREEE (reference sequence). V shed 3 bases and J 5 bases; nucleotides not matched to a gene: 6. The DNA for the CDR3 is TGTGCCAGCAGCTCTATAGCGGGGGGGCTGGAGACCCAGTACTTC. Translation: CASSSIAGGLETQYF.

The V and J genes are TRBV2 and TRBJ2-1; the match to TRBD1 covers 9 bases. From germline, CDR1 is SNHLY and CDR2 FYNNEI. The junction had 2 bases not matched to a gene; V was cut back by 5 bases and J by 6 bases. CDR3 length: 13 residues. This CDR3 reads CASSKDRGNEQFF. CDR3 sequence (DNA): TGTGCCAGCAGTAAGGACAGGGGCAATGAGCAGTTCTTC.

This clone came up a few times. The CDR3 region is CASSSGTGVGLLHF. The CDR3 nucleotides read TGTGCCAGCAGCTCCGGGACAGGGGTGGGCCTCCTCCACTTT. This chain uses TRBV6-5 with TRBJ1-6; TRBD1 agrees at 10 bases. The V gene end was trimmed by 6 bases and the J gene end by 15 bases; junction bases not matched to a gene: 11. From germline, CDR1 is MNHEY and CDR2 SVGAGI. The CDR3 extends over 14 amino acids.

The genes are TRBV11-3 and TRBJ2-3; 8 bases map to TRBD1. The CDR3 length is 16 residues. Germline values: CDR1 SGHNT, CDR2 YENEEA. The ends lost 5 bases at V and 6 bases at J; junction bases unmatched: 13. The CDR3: CASSLSGQGRGDTQYF. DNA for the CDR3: TGTGCCAGCAGCCTCTCCGGACAGGGAAGGGGCGATACGCAGTATTTT.

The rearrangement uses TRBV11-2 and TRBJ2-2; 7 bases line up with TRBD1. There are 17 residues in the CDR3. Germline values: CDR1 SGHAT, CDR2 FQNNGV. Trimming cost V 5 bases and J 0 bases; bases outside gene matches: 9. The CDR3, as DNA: TGTGCCAGCAGCAACAGGGGCCCCGGGACGAACACCGGGGAGCTGTTTTTT. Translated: CASSNRGPGTNTGELFF.

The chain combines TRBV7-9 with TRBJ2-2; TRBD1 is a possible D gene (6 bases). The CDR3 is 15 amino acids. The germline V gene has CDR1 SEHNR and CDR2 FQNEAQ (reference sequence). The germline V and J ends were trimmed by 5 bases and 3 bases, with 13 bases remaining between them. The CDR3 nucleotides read TGTGCCAGCAGCCAAGGGGGAGTCTACACCGGGGAGCTGTTTTTT. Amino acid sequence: CASSQGGVYTGELFF.

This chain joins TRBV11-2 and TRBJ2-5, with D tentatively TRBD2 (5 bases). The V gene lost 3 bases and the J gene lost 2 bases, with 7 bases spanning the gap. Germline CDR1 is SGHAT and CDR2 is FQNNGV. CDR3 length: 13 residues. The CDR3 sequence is CASSFGLQETQYF. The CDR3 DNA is TGTGCCAGCAGCTTCGGACTGCAAGAGACCCAGTACTTC.

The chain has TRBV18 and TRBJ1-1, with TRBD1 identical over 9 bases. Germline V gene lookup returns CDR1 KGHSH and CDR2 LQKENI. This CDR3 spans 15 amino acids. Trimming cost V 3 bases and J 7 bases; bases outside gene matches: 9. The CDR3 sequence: CASSPKDRGGVEAFF. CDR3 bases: TGTGCCAGCTCACCTAAGGACAGGGGAGGGGTTGAAGCTTTCTTT.

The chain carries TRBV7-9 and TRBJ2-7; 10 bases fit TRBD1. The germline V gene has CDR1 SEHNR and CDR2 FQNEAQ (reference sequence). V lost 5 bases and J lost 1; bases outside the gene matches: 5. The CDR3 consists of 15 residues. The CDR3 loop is CASSRGQGTSYEQYF. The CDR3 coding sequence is TGTGCCAGCAGCCGGGGACAGGGGACTTCCTACGAGCAGTACTTC.

The CDR3 nucleotides are TGTGCCAGCTCACCACCGTCTCTCGGAGGGGCCAAAAACATTCAGTACTTC. This gives the protein CASSPPSLGGAKNIQYF. The gene calls are TRBV18 and TRBJ2-4, with D perhaps matching TRBD2 (6 bases). This CDR3 is 17 amino acids long. Germline assignment: CDR1 KGHSH and CDR2 LQKENI. Trimming removed 0 bases at V and 1 base at J, with 13 bases between.

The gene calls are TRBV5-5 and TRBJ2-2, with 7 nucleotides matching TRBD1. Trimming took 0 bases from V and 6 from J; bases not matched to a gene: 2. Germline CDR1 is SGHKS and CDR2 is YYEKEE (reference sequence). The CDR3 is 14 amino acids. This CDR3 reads CASSLVGTAGELFF. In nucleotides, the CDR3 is TGTGCCAGCAGCTTGGTCGGGACAGCCGGGGAGCTGTTTTTT.

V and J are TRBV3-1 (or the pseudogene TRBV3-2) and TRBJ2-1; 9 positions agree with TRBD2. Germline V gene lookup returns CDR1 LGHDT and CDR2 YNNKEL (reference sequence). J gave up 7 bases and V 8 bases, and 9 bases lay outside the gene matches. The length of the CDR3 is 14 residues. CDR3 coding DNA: TGTGCCAGCCGGGGGCTAGCGGGAATAAATGAGCAGTTCTTC. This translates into CASRGLAGINEQFF.

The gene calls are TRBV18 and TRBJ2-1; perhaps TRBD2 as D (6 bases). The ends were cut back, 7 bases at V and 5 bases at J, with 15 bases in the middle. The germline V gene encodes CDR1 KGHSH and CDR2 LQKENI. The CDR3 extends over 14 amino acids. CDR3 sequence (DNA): TGTGCCAGCTTACCCCTGACTAGTAACAATGAGCAGTTCTTC. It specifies CASLPLTSNNEQFF.

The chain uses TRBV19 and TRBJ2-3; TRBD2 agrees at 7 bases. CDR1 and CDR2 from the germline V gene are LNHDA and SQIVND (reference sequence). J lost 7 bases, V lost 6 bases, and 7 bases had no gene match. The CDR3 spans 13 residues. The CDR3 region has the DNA TGTGCCAGTAGCCTAGCGGTCCCAAATACGCAGTATTTT. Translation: CASSLAVPNTQYF. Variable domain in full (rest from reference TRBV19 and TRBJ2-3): DGGITQSPKYLFRKEGQNVTLSCEQNLNHDAMYWYRQDPGQGLRLIYYSQIVNDFQKGDIAEGYSVSREKKESFPLTVTSAQKNPTAFYLCASSLAVPNTQYFGPGTRLTVL.

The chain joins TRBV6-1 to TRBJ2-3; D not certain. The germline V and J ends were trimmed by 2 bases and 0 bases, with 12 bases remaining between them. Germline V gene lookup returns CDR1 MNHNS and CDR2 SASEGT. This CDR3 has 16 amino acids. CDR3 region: CASSELGRASTDTQYF. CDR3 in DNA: TGTGCCAGCAGTGAATTGGGCCGAGCTAGCACAGATACGCAGTATTTT.

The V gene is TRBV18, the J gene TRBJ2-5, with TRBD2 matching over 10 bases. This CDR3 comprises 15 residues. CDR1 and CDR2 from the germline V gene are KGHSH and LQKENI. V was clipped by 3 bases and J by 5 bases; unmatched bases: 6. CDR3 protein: CASSPLAGVEETQYF. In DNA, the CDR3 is TGTGCCAGCTCACCCCTAGCGGGGGTTGAGGAGACCCAGTACTTC. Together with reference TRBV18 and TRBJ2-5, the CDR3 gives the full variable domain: NAGVMQNPRHLVRRRGQEARLRCSPMKGHSHVYWYRQLPEEGLKFMVYLQKENIIDESGMPKERFSAEFPKEGPSILRIQQVVRGDSAAYFCASSPLAGVEETQYFGPGTRLLVL.

Written as DNA, the CDR3 is TGTGCCAGCAGCGTAAGGGACAGGGTTGTCTATGGCTACACCTTC. Its protein product is CASSVRDRVVYGYTF. The V and J genes are TRBV9 and TRBJ1-2; 9 bases line up with TRBD1. Germline trimming cut 1 base from V and 4 bases from J; bases unmatched to any gene: 5. Per germline, CDR1 SGDLS and CDR2 YYNGEE. The CDR3 has 15 residues.

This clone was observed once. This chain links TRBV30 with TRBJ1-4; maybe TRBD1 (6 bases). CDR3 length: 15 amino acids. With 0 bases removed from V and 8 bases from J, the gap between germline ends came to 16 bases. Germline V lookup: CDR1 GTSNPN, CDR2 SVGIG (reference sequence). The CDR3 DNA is TGTGCCTGGAGTGTACTAAGGGGGGGTCGGGAAAAACTGTTTTTT. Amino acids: CAWSVLRGGREKLFF.